This T cell receptor beta chain emerged from a study of blood T cell repertoires in COVID-19. The wider study: From the United States, Italy and Spain came samples of acute and convalescent COVID-19. T cells, B-cell-depleted T cells, or PBMCs provided the cDNA or gDNA that served as material.

Authors' processing steps: Estimates of nucleated cell counts were drawn from the amplification of reference gene primers. Sequenced by immunoSEQ multiplex PCR; TCRdb stores in-frame clones only, minus some. V and J calls and clone size are given by that table; D and trimming were obtained from the DNA. The data show 300,000 to 350,000 clones, with about nine tenths seen just once and roughly 2.1% held by the top ten. This clone was recorded a few times. Germline V gene lookup returns CDR1 MRHNA and CDR2 SNTAGT. This CDR3 has 14 amino acids. The V gene end was trimmed by 3 bases and the J gene end by 8 bases; junction bases not matched to a gene: 4.

The sequenced sample consisted of peripheral blood. The receptor's source is a man aged 18 to 29 with active or convalescent COVID-19. The rearrangement links TRBV6-4 to TRBJ2-1, with 10 nucleotides matching TRBD2. The CDR3 bases are TGTGCCAGCAGTGAAGGGACTAGCGCCGATGAGCAGTTCTTC. Amino acid sequence: CASSEGTSADEQFF.